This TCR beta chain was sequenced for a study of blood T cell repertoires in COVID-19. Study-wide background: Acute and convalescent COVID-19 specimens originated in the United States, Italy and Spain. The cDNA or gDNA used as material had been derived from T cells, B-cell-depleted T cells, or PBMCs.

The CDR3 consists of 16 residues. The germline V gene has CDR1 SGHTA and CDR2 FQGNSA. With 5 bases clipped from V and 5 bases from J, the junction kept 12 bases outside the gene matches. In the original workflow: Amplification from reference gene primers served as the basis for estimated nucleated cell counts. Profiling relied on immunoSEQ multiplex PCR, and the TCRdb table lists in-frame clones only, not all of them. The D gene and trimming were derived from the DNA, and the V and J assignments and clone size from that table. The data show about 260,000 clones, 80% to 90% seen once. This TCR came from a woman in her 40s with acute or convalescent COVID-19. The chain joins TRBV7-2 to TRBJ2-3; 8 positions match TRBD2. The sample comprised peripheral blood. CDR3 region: CASSRLTGGRGDTQYF. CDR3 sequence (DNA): TGTGCCAGCAGCCGCCTGACGGGGGGGCGAGGAGATACGCAGTATTTT.